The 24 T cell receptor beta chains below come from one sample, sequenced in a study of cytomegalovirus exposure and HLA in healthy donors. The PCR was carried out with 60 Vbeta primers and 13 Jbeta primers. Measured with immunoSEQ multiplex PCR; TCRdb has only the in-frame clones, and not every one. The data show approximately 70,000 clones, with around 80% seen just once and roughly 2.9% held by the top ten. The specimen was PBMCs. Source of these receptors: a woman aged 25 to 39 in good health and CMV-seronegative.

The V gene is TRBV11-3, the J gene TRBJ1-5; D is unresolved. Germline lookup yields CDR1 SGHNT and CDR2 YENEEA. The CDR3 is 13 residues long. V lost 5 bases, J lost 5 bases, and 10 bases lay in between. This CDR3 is CASSRTIYQPQHF. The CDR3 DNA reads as TGTGCCAGCAGCCGAACTATATATCAGCCCCAGCATTTT. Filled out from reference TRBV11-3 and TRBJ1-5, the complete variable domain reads EAGVVQSPRYKIIEKKQPVAFWCNPISGHNTLYWYLQNLGQGPELLIRYENEEAVDDSQLPKDRFSAERLKGVDSTLKIQPAELGDSAVYLCASSRTIYQPQHFGDGTRLSIL.

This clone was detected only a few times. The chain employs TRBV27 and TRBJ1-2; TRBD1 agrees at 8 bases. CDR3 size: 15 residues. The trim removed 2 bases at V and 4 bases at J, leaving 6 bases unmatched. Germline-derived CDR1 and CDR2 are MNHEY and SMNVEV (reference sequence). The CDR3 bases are TGTGCCAGCAGTTTACTCCGACAGGGGACCTATGGCTACACCTTC. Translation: CASSLLRQGTYGYTF.

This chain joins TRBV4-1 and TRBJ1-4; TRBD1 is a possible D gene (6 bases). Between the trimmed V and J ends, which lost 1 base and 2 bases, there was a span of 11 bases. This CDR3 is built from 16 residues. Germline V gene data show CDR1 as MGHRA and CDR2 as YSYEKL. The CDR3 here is CASSQGWTATNEKLFF. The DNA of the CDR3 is TGCGCCAGCAGCCAAGGATGGACAGCGACTAATGAAAAACTGTTTTTT.

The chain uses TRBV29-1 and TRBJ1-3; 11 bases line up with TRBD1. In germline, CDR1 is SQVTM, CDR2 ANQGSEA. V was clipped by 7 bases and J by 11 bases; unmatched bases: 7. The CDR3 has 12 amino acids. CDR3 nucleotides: TGCAGCGGGACAGGGGGCGGTGAGGCCATATATTTT. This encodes CSGTGGGEAIYF.

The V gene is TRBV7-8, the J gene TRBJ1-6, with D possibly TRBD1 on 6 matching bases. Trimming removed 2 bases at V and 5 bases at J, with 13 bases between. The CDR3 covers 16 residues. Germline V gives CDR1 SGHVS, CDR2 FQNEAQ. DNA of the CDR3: TGTGCCAGCAGCTTATTTGGGGGCGCAGATAATTCACCCCTCCACTTT. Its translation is CASSLFGGADNSPLHF. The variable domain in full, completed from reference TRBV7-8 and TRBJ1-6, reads GAGVSQSPRYKVAKRGQDVALRCDPISGHVSLFWYQQALGQGPEFLTYFQNEAQLDKSGLPSDRFFAERPEGSVSTLKIQRTQQEDSAVYLCASSLFGGADNSPLHFGNGTRLTVT.

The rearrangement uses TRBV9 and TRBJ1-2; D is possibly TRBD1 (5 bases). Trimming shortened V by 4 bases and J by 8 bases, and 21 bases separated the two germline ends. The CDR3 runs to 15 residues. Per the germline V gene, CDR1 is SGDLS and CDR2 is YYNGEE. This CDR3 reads CASSLHQGASVGYTF. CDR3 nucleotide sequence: TGTGCCAGCAGCCTACACCAGGGCGCGTCGGTCGGCTACACCTTC.

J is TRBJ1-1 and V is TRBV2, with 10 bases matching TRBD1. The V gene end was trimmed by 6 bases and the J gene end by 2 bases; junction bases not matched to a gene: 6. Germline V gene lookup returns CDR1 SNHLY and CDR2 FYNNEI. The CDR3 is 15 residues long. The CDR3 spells CASRDRGRANTEAFF. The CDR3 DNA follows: TGTGCCAGCAGGGACAGGGGGAGGGCTAACACTGAAGCTTTCTTT.

CDR3 residues: CASSLRQGLGYTF. Here the CDR3 DNA reads TGTGCCAGCTCGCTTCGACAGGGCTTGGGCTACACCTTC. The chain is built from TRBV18 and TRBJ1-2, with TRBD1 matching 7 bases. Germline assignment: CDR1 KGHSH and CDR2 LQKENI. The CDR3 sequence is 13 residues long. J was trimmed by 8 bases and V by 6 bases; bases with no gene match: 9.

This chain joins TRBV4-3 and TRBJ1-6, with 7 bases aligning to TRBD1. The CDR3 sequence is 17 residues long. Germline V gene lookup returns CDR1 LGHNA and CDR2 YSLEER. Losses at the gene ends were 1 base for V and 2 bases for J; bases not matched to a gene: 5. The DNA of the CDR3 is TGCGCCAGCAGCCAAGGCTCCCAGGGGGCCTATAATTCACCCCTCCACTTT. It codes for CASSQGSQGAYNSPLHF.

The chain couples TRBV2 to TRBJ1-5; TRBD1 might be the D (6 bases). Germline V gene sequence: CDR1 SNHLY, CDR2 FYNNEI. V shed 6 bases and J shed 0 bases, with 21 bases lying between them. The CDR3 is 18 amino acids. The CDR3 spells CASSNRPTGAYSNQPQHF. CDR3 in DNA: TGTGCCAGCAGCAATAGACCGACAGGTGCTTATAGCAATCAGCCCCAGCATTTT.

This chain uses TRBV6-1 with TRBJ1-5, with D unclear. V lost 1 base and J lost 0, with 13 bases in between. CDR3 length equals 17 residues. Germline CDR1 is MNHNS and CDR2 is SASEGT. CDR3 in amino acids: CASSEGRGEYSNQPQHF. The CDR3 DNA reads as TGTGCCAGCAGTGAAGGGCGGGGAGAGTATAGCAATCAGCCCCAGCATTTT.

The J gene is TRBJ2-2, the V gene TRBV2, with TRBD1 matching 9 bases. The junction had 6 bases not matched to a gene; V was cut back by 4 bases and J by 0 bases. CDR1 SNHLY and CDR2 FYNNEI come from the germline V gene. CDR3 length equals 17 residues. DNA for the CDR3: TGTGCCAGCAGTGGATTTTGGGACAGGGCGAACACCGGGGAGCTGTTTTTT. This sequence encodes CASSGFWDRANTGELFF.

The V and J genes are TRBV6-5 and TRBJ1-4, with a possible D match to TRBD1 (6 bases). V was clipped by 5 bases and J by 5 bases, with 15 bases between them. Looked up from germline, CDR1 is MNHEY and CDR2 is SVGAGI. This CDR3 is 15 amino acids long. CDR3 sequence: CASSTDRSKNEKLFF. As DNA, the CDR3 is TGTGCCAGCAGTACCGACAGGAGTAAGAATGAAAAACTGTTTTTT.

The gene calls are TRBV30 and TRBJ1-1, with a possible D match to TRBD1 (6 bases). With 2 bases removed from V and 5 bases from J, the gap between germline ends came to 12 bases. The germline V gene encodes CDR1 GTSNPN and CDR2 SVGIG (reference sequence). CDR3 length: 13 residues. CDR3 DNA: TGTGCCTGGAGTAGGTCCAGGGGTACTGAAGCTTTCTTT. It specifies CAWSRSRGTEAFF.

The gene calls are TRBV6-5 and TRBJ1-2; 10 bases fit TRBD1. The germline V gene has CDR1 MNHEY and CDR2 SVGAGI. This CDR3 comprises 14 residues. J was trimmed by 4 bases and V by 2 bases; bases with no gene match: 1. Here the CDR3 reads CASSYGTGAYGYTF. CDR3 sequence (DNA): TGTGCCAGCAGTTACGGGACAGGGGCCTATGGCTACACCTTC.

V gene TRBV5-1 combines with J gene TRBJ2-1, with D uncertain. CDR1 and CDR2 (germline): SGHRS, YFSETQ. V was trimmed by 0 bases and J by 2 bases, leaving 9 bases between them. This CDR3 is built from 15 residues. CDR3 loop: CASSLAGYAYNEQFF. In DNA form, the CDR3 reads TGCGCCAGCAGCTTGGCCGGGTATGCCTACAATGAGCAGTTCTTC.

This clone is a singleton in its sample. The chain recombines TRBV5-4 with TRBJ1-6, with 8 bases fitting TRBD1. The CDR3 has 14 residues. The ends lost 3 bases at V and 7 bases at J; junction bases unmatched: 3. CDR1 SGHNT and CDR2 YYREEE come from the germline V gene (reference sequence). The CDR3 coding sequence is TGTGCCAGCAGCTACGGACAGGGAAATTCACCCCTCCACTTT. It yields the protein CASSYGQGNSPLHF.

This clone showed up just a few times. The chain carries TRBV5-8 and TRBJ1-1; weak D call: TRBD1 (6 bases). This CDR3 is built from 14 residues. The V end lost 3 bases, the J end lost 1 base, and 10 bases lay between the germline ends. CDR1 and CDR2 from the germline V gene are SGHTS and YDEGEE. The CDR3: CASSWTVSNTEAFF. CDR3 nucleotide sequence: TGTGCCAGCAGCTGGACAGTTTCGAACACTGAAGCTTTCTTT.

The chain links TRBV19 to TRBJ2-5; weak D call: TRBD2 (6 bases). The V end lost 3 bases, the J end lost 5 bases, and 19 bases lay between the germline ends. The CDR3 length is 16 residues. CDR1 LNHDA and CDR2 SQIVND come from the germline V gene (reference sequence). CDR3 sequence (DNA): TGTGCCAGTAGTATGGGGCCAATCCAAGGGAGGGAGACCCAGTACTTC. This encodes CASSMGPIQGRETQYF.

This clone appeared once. The CDR3 nucleotides read TGTGCCAGCAGCCGGACTGATAATCAGCCCCAGCATTTT. Protein product: CASSRTDNQPQHF. The rearrangement joins TRBV11-2 to TRBJ1-5, with D uncertain. The V gene's germline CDR1 is SGHAT and CDR2 FQNNGV. The germline V and J ends were trimmed by 5 bases and 4 bases, with 9 bases remaining between them. The CDR3 length is 13 residues.

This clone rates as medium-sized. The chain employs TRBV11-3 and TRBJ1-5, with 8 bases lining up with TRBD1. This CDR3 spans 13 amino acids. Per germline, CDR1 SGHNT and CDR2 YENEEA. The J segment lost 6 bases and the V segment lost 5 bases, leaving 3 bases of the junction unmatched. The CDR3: CASSQGAFQPQHF. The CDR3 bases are TGTGCCAGCAGCCAGGGGGCCTTTCAGCCCCAGCATTTT.

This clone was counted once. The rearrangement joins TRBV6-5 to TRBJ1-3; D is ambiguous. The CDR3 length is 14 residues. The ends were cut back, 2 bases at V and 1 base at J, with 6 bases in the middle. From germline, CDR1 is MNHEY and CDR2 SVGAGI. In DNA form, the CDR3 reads TGTGCCAGCAGTTACGCAGGTTCTGGAAACACCATATATTTT. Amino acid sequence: CASSYAGSGNTIYF.

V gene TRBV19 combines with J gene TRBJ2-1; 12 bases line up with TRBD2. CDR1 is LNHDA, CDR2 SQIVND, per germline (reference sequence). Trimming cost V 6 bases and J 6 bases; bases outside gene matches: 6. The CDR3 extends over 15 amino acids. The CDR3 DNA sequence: TGTGCCAGTAGATGGACTAGCGGGGCCGGCAATGAGCAGTTCTTC. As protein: CASRWTSGAGNEQFF.

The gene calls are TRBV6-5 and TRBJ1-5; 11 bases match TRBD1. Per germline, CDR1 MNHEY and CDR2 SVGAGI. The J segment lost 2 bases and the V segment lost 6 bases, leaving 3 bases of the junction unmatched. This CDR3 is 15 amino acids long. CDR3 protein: CASSRTGGGNQPQHF. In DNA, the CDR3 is TGTGCCAGCAGCAGGACAGGGGGCGGCAATCAGCCCCAGCATTTT.